These 25 T cell receptor beta chains share one sample of origin, sequenced in a study of shared T cell receptors in the human thymus. Data came from immunoSEQ multiplex PCR; TCRdb stores just in-frame clones and leaves some out. The sample lists 700,000 to 750,000 clones, over 75% occurring once. The sample was also linked to a second study, of human thymus T cells.

Sequencing input: thymocytes. The receptors were sampled from a girl in the first two years of life with a congenital heart defect.

The rearrangement uses TRBV23-1 and TRBJ2-1, with 10 bases lining up with TRBD1. TRBV23-1 is an ORF; its function is uncertain. V shed 9 bases, J shed 5 bases, and the junction held 13 bases outside the gene matches. The CDR3 loop spans 16 amino acids. The CDR3 sequence: CARLLRDRGVNNEQFF. The CDR3 DNA sequence: TGCGCCAGATTACTCCGGGACAGGGGCGTCAACAATGAGCAGTTCTTC.

V is TRBV2 and J is TRBJ2-5, with TRBD1 matching 10 bases. CDR3 length equals 20 residues. The germline V gene has CDR1 SNHLY and CDR2 FYNNEI. The V segment lost 7 bases and the J segment 2 bases; nucleotides outside the gene matches: 22. CDR3 region: CASTGRGGTGARLLQETQYF. The CDR3 DNA follows: TGTGCCAGCACCGGAAGGGGTGGGACAGGGGCAAGGCTGCTACAAGAGACCCAGTACTTC.

This rearrangement joins TRBV5-4 to TRBJ2-7, with 10 bases identical to TRBD2. Trimming at V came to 0 bases and at J to 1 base, leaving 1 base not matched to a gene. The V gene's germline CDR1 is SGHNT and CDR2 YYREEE (reference sequence). The CDR3 extends over 15 amino acids. As DNA, the CDR3 is TGTGCCAGCAGCTTGGGGACTAGCGGTTCCTACGAGCAGTACTTC. Translation: CASSLGTSGSYEQYF. The complete variable domain, with remaining parts taken from reference TRBV5-4 and TRBJ2-7, reads ETGVTQSPTHLIKTRGQQVTLRCSSQSGHNTVSWYQQALGQGPQFIFQYYREEENGRGNFPPRFSGLQFPNYSSELNVNALELDDSALYLCASSLGTSGSYEQYFGPGTRLTVT.

V and J are TRBV25-1 and TRBJ1-1; 9 positions agree with TRBD1. The CDR3 covers 18 residues. J was trimmed by 3 bases and V by 2 bases; bases with no gene match: 13. Germline CDR1 MGHDK, CDR2 SYGVNS. The CDR3 DNA is TGTGCCAGCAGTGAAGCCCAGACAAAACAGGGGGCGGACACTGAAGCTTTCTTT. Translation gives CASSEAQTKQGADTEAFF.

The V call is TRBV27, the J call TRBJ2-1; D is possibly TRBD2 (6 bases). Germline-derived CDR1 and CDR2 are MNHEY and SMNVEV (reference sequence). The CDR3 spans 14 residues. Trimming left V 5 bases short and J 4 bases short, with 12 bases between. The CDR3 spells CASSPPSDYNEQFF. In DNA, the CDR3 is TGTGCCAGCAGTCCCCCTAGCGATTACAATGAGCAGTTCTTC.

V and J are TRBV9 and TRBJ1-6; 11 nucleotides match TRBD1. Trimming took 4 bases from V and 9 from J; bases not matched to a gene: 12. The CDR3 sequence is 17 residues long. Germline lookup yields CDR1 SGDLS and CDR2 YYNGEE. The CDR3 region is CASSLNPRDRGSSPLHF. The CDR3 bases are TGTGCCAGCAGCCTAAATCCCCGGGACAGGGGGTCTTCACCCCTCCACTTT.

This clone was seen just once. The chain is built from TRBV6-1 and TRBJ1-5, with 7 bases lining up with TRBD1. V shed 9 bases, J shed 6 bases, and the junction held 5 bases outside the gene matches. CDR1 and CDR2 from the germline V gene are MNHNS and SASEGT. The CDR3 runs to 12 residues. As DNA, the CDR3 is TGTGCCAGTCTTTCAGGGGGTCAGCCCCAGCATTTT. This encodes CASLSGGQPQHF.

V and J are TRBV6-5 and TRBJ2-1; 9 nucleotides agree with TRBD2. This CDR3 is built from 15 residues. In germline, CDR1 is MNHEY, CDR2 SVGAGI. After removal of 7 bases from V and 7 bases from J, the junction contained 11 bases not matched to a gene. CDR3 in amino acids: CASTPPLAGPNEQFF. For the CDR3, the DNA is TGTGCCAGCACTCCACCCCTAGCGGGGCCTAATGAGCAGTTCTTC.

The chain carries TRBV28 and TRBJ2-7; TRBD2 agrees at 7 bases. CDR1 and CDR2 (germline): MDHEN, SYDVKM. The CDR3 is 14 residues long. Trimming cost V 4 bases and J 6 bases; bases outside gene matches: 9. Here the CDR3 reads CASSSVKGTIEQYF. The CDR3, as DNA: TGTGCCAGCAGTTCCGTTAAAGGGACTATCGAGCAGTACTTC.

This sequence joins TRBV5-5 and TRBJ2-1; the D gene is possibly TRBD1 (6 bases). CDR3 length: 15 residues. CDR1 and CDR2 (germline): SGHKS, YYEKEE (reference sequence). V was pared by 5 bases and J by 9 bases, with 21 bases between. The chain's CDR3 is CASSPLDRTALEQFF. The CDR3 nucleotides are TGTGCCAGCAGTCCTCTCGACAGGACAGCCCTTGAGCAGTTCTTC.

The chain recombines TRBV27 with TRBJ2-1; 9 bases line up with TRBD2. The length of the CDR3 is 19 residues. V shed 5 bases and J 2 bases; nucleotides not matched to a gene: 16. Looked up from germline, CDR1 is MNHEY and CDR2 is SMNVEV (reference sequence). The CDR3 DNA sequence: TGTGCCAGCAGTCCCACAGCGGGGGGCGCCAAACTTACCTACAATGAGCAGTTCTTC. As protein: CASSPTAGGAKLTYNEQFF.

The rearrangement links TRBV9 to TRBJ2-5, with TRBD2 identical over 8 bases. Germline CDR1 SGDLS, CDR2 YYNGEE. J was trimmed by 4 bases and V by 4 bases; bases with no gene match: 21. There are 19 residues in the CDR3. The CDR3 region has the DNA TGTGCCAGCAGCCCCCCTTTTCGACGGGGGGGGCCCGGAGGAGAGACCCAGTACTTC. This encodes CASSPPFRRGGPGGETQYF.

This chain links TRBV28 with TRBJ2-7, with a tentative D call TRBD1 (6 bases). Trimming took 4 bases from V and 3 from J, leaving 16 bases between them. The CDR3 extends over 15 amino acids. The germline gives CDR1 MDHEN, CDR2 SYDVKM. The CDR3 DNA follows: TGTGCCAGCAGTTCCCCTACAGGACAGCTCTACGAGCAGTACTTC. It translates to CASSSPTGQLYEQYF.

The rearrangement uses TRBV18 and TRBJ1-4; D remains ambiguous. Germline V gives CDR1 KGHSH, CDR2 LQKENI. The CDR3 consists of 16 residues. Trimming removed 4 bases at V and 8 bases at J, with 20 bases between. The CDR3 coding sequence is TGTGCCAGCTCACGACGGTACGATCCAGGCCCGGAAAAACTGTTTTTT. Translated: CASSRRYDPGPEKLFF. The full variable domain, completed using reference TRBV18 and TRBJ1-4, is NAGVMQNPRHLVRRRGQEARLRCSPMKGHSHVYWYRQLPEEGLKFMVYLQKENIIDESGMPKERFSAEFPKEGPSILRIQQVVRGDSAAYFCASSRRYDPGPEKLFFGSGTQLSVL.

The chain links TRBV5-1 to TRBJ2-3; 9 bases fit TRBD2. The V and J ends lost 2 bases and 0 bases, in that order; junction bases with no gene match: 28. Germline assignment: CDR1 SGHRS and CDR2 YFSETQ. The CDR3 totals 24 residues. This CDR3 reads CASSFNPKRHPSGGSNRSTDTQYF. The CDR3 region has the DNA TGCGCCAGCAGCTTCAACCCCAAACGTCACCCGAGCGGGGGGTCCAATAGAAGCACAGATACGCAGTATTTT.

This chain connects TRBV4-3 to TRBJ2-5; 11 bases agree with TRBD2. Germline lookup yields CDR1 LGHNA and CDR2 YSLEER. This CDR3 is 17 amino acids long. The V gene end was trimmed by 0 bases and the J gene end by 1 base; junction bases not matched to a gene: 4. The DNA for the CDR3 is TGCGCCAGCAGCCAAGATGTCCTAGCGGGGGGCCAAGAGACCCAGTACTTC. Protein: CASSQDVLAGGQETQYF.

CDR3 nucleotides: TGTGCCAGCAGGCCTAACTATTTTTGGGAGCCCCAGCATTTT. This translates into CASRPNYFWEPQHF. J is TRBJ1-5 and V is TRBV28; D remains unclear. The CDR3 length is 14 residues. The germline gives CDR1 MDHEN, CDR2 SYDVKM. Trimming shortened V by 6 bases and J by 8 bases, and 17 bases separated the two germline ends.

J is TRBJ1-1 and V is TRBV7-9; 8 bases line up with TRBD1. Trimming cost V 1 base and J 11 bases; bases outside gene matches: 18. The CDR3 is 17 residues long. The germline V gene has CDR1 SEHNR and CDR2 FQNEAQ (reference sequence). The CDR3 loop reads CASSLGPTGAPQSRAFF. CDR3 nucleotides: TGTGCCAGCAGCTTAGGCCCGACAGGGGCCCCACAAAGTCGGGCTTTCTTT.

The rearrangement uses TRBV28 and TRBJ1-1; tentatively, D is TRBD1 (6 bases). V lost 8 bases and J 5 bases, leaving 21 bases between the germline ends. This CDR3 comprises 15 residues. Germline-derived CDR1 and CDR2 are MDHEN and SYDVKM. The CDR3 sequence is CASLRGADVRTEAFF. CDR3 DNA sequence: TGTGCCAGCCTTCGGGGGGCAGACGTAAGGACTGAAGCTTTCTTT.

The CDR3 loop is CASRREAIDTQYF. The CDR3 DNA reads as TGTGCCAGCAGGAGGGAGGCAATAGATACGCAGTATTTT. The chain is built from TRBV6-5 and TRBJ2-3; D is possibly TRBD2 (6 bases). V was cut by 6 bases and J by 5 bases, with 12 bases left in between. Germline V gene data show CDR1 as MNHEY and CDR2 as SVGAGI. The CDR3 totals 13 residues.

This chain joins TRBV5-1 and TRBJ2-7, with D tentatively TRBD2 (5 bases). Germline loops: CDR1 SGHRS, CDR2 YFSETQ. Between the trimmed V and J ends, which lost 3 bases and 4 bases, there was a span of 29 bases. This CDR3 spans 19 amino acids. CDR3 loop: CASSSMPGKPSRVGYEQYF. CDR3 coding DNA: TGCGCCAGCAGCTCAATGCCCGGGAAACCTTCTCGAGTGGGTTACGAGCAGTACTTC.

The J gene is TRBJ1-2, the V gene TRBV5-4, with 11 bases that match TRBD1. Germline V lookup: CDR1 SGHNT, CDR2 YYREEE (reference sequence). V was pared by 3 bases and J by 7 bases, with 11 bases of the junction left unmatched. The CDR3 is 16 amino acids. The CDR3 reads CASSSPRTGGSSGYTF. In nucleotides, the CDR3 is TGTGCCAGCAGCTCACCTCGGACAGGGGGCTCGTCTGGCTACACCTTC. The full variable domain, completed using reference TRBV5-4 and TRBJ1-2, is ETGVTQSPTHLIKTRGQQVTLRCSSQSGHNTVSWYQQALGQGPQFIFQYYREEENGRGNFPPRFSGLQFPNYSSELNVNALELDDSALYLCASSSPRTGGSSGYTFGSGTRLTVV.

This chain connects TRBV6-5 to TRBJ1-1, with TRBD1 matching over 7 bases. The CDR3 has 16 amino acids. V lost 2 bases to trimming and J lost 2 bases; unmatched junction nucleotides: 8. The germline V gene has CDR1 MNHEY and CDR2 SVGAGI. Here the CDR3 reads CASSYRITGVNTEAFF. For the CDR3, the DNA is TGTGCCAGCAGTTACCGTATCACAGGGGTCAACACTGAAGCTTTCTTT.

V and J are TRBV2 and TRBJ1-4; the match to TRBD1 covers 10 bases. Trimming took 3 bases from V and 4 from J; bases not matched to a gene: 2. The CDR3 totals 15 residues. The germline CDR1 and CDR2 sequences are SNHLY and FYNNEI. The CDR3 sequence is CASSEGTGVNEKLFF. Here the CDR3 DNA reads TGTGCCAGCAGTGAGGGGACAGGGGTTAATGAAAAACTGTTTTTT. The full variable domain, its missing parts supplied by reference TRBV2 and TRBJ1-4, is EPEVTQTPSHQVTQMGQEVILRCVPISNHLYFYWYRQILGQKVEFLVSFYNNEISEKSEIFDDQFSVERPDGSNFTLKIRSTKLEDSAMYFCASSEGTGVNEKLFFGSGTQLSVL.

V and J are TRBV10-3 and TRBJ2-5; the D gene is possibly TRBD2 (5 bases). The CDR3 runs to 15 residues. The V end was cut by 0 bases, the J end by 4 bases, with 12 bases between. Looked up from germline, CDR1 is ENHRY and CDR2 is SYGVKD. DNA of the CDR3: TGTGCCATCAGTGAGTCGGGCAGTGAGGGAGAGACCCAGTACTTC. This encodes CAISESGSEGETQYF.